This T cell receptor (beta chain) was sequenced in a study of blood T cell repertoires in COVID-19. Study in general: There were acute and convalescent COVID-19 samples, and they came from the United States, Italy and Spain. T cells, B-cell-depleted T cells, or PBMCs provided the cDNA or gDNA that served as material.

Trimming took 0 bases from V and 6 from J, leaving 15 bases between them. The germline V gene encodes CDR1 SGDLS and CDR2 YYNGEE. The CDR3 has 16 amino acids. In the study's own analysis: Scientists estimated how many nucleated cells there were by amplifying reference gene primers. The protocol was immunoSEQ multiplex PCR, while the TCRdb copy is restricted to in-frame clones and leaves out a portion. V, J and clone size are taken as reported in that table, and D and trimming were inferred from the DNA itself. The sample includes 240,000 or so clones, 86% of them seen just once. The source is a man older than 75 with acute or convalescent COVID-19. Sequenced sample: peripheral blood. The chain is built from TRBV9 and TRBJ1-4, with D possibly matching TRBD1 (6 bases). The CDR3 sequence: CASSVGTRRTDEKLFF. CDR3 DNA: TGTGCCAGCAGCGTAGGCACCCGACGGACAGATGAAAAACTGTTTTTT. Full variable domain (outside the CDR3, taken from reference TRBV9 and TRBJ1-4): DSGVTQTPKHLITATGQRVTLRCSPRSGDLSVYWYQQSLDQGLQFLIQYYNGEERAKGNILERFSAQQFPDLHSELNLSSLELGDSALYFCASSVGTRRTDEKLFFGSGTQLSVL.